Listed below are T cell receptor beta chains from one sample, sequenced in a study. From the RT-PCR reads, TCRdb called clonotypes with MiXCR, one entry per CDR3 protein. Found here are more than 550,000 distinct CDR3 sequences, around 14% of them singletons; the top ten hold 3.6%. Sequencing was performed on memory CD4+ T cells from blood. These receptors were taken from a female donor in good health, serving as a healthy control. Each CDR3 is given with its conserved first and last residue. A D gene is named only where the DNA matches it firmly. Size is omitted from some rows. Given values are once, few, many or a class for expanded clones.

d_gene,abundance,j_gene,v_gene,CDR3nt,CDR3aa
-,-,TRBJ2-3,TRBV7-9,TGTGCCAGCACCCCCGGTCTTTATGGGGGAGTTTACATTACAGATACGCAGTATTTT,CASTPGLYGGVYITDTQYF
TRBD1,-,TRBJ2-2,TRBV5-1,TGCGCCAGCAGGACTACGGGACAGGGGACCGGGGAGCTGTTTTTT,CASRTTGQGTGELFF
-,few,TRBJ1-2,TRBV11-2,TGTGCCAGCAGCCCGACCTTAGACTATGGCTACACCTTC,CASSPTLDYGYTF
-,few,TRBJ1-1,TRBV20-1,TGCAGTGCTAGAGATCGACAGAAGAACACTGAAGCTTTCTTT,CSARDRQKNTEAFF
TRBD2,-,TRBJ2-2,TRBV12-3/TRBV12-4,TGTGCCAGCAGCCTCGGGACTAGCGGGATCTACACCGGGGAGCTGTTTTTT,CASSLGTSGIYTGELFF
-,many,TRBJ2-1,TRBV6-1,TGTGCCAGCAGGGCATTCTCCGGCTACAATGAGCAGTTCTTC,CASRAFSGYNEQFF
TRBD2,-,TRBJ2-7,TRBV7-6,TGTGCCAGCAGCCCGCTAGCGGGAGGTTATAGTCGAGCATCCGAGCAGTACTTC,CASSPLAGGYSRASEQYF
-,-,TRBJ2-3,TRBV15,TGTGCCACCAGCATGGGTAGAGGGCCGTGGGGGCAGTATTTT,CATSMGRGPWGQYF
TRBD1,few,TRBJ2-7,TRBV27,TGTGCCAGCAGTTTAACACCGGGACAGGGATACCACGAGCAGTACTTC,CASSLTPGQGYHEQYF
-,few,TRBJ2-1,TRBV28,TGTGCCAGCAGTTCGGGGCAGGGCCACAATGAGCAGTTCTTC,CASSSGQGHNEQFF
TRBD2,-,TRBJ2-1,TRBV7-8,TGTGCCAGCAGAACCCTTAGCGGGGGGGGACACACGAATGAGCAGTTCTTC,CASRTLSGGGHTNEQFF
-,many,TRBJ1-3,TRBV5-1,TGCGCCAGCAGCTTGGTTCCCTCTGGAAACACCATATATTTT,CASSLVPSGNTIYF
TRBD1,many,TRBJ1-3,TRBV29-1,TGCAGCGTTGTAGGGGGCCTCTCTGGAAACACCATATATTTT,CSVVGGLSGNTIYF
-,-,TRBJ2-1,TRBV27,TGTGCCAGCAGTTTCCAGGACACGAACAATGAGCAGTTCTTC,CASSFQDTNNEQFF
-,-,TRBJ1-6,TRBV10-3,TGTGCCATCAGTGAGGCGTACACCAAGCGGGGATCACCCCTCCACTTT,CAISEAYTKRGSPLHF
TRBD2,-,TRBJ2-5,TRBV19,TGTGCCAGTAGTACCCGGACTAGTCTCGAGACCCAGTACTTC,CASSTRTSLETQYF
-,many,TRBJ2-2,TRBV7-2,TGTGCCAGCAGCTTAGGTAGCTCAAGCGGGGAGCTGTTTTTT,CASSLGSSSGELFF
-,many,TRBJ2-2,TRBV4-3,TGCGCCAGCAGCCACGACCACTCCGGGGAGCTGTTTTTT,CASSHDHSGELFF
-,few,TRBJ2-7,TRBV20-1,TGCAGTGCTAGAGATCAGGGAGGTGGAGAGGACGAGCAGTACTTC,CSARDQGGGEDEQYF
-,-,TRBJ1-1,TRBV7-2,TGTGCCAGCAACATCAACCCGAACACTGAAGCTTTCTTT,CASNINPNTEAFF